The 29 T cell receptor beta chains below all came from one sample that was sequenced in a study of regulatory T cells in long-lasting Graves disease. The time point was: persistent/refractory GD, antithyroid drugs over 5 years with positive TRAb. RNA from PBMCs was the source of the TCR library. HTBI primers from iRepertoire and Arm-PCR of CDR3 regions yielded the TCR beta libraries. TCRdb recomputed calls from the multiplex PCR reads with MiXCR, one row per CDR3 protein. The sample carries approximately 470,000 distinct CDR3 sequences, more than 20% recorded once. This specimen was peripheral blood mononuclear cells (PBMCs), taken when the disease was refractory, from a patient treated with antithyroid drugs. These receptors came from a female donor with Graves disease.

The rearrangement uses TRBV5-1 and TRBJ1-3; unclear D gene. Germline loops: CDR1 SGHRS, CDR2 YFSETQ. There are 17 residues in the CDR3. V lost 1 base, J lost 0 bases, and 14 bases lay in between. In nucleotides, the CDR3 is TGCGCCAGCAGCTTGCATCTGTCACCGAGCTCTGGAAACACCATATATTTT. This encodes CASSLHLSPSSGNTIYF.

This clonotype showed up many times. The chain joins TRBV28 to TRBJ1-2; maybe TRBD1 (6 bases). Germline CDR1 is MDHEN and CDR2 is SYDVKM. The CDR3 is 13 amino acids. Deletions cut 8 bases from V and 5 bases from J, with 15 bases between. DNA for the CDR3: TGTGCCAGCCACCCGCAGGGGTATTATGGCTACACCTTC. Amino acid sequence: CASHPQGYYGYTF.

This clonotype was seen a few times. This sequence joins TRBV5-1 and TRBJ2-7, with 7 positions matching TRBD2. This CDR3 has 15 residues. The V gene end was trimmed by 4 bases and the J gene end by 6 bases; junction bases not matched to a gene: 13. CDR1 and CDR2 (germline): SGHRS, YFSETQ. The CDR3 protein is CASSATGLGPVEQYF. The CDR3 DNA reads TGCGCCAGCAGCGCCACCGGACTAGGTCCCGTCGAGCAGTACTTC.

Ten or more counts support this clonotype. V usage is TRBV7-2 and J usage is TRBJ1-5; D gene unclear. The CDR3 is made up of 13 amino acids. V was trimmed by 7 bases and J by 5 bases, leaving 12 bases between them. CDR1 is SGHTA, CDR2 FQGNSA, per germline. The CDR3 region is CASTENSYQPQHF. The DNA of the CDR3 is TGTGCCAGCACCGAAAACAGCTATCAGCCCCAGCATTTT.

This clonotype was seen repeatedly, ten times or more. J is TRBJ1-2 and V is TRBV28, with 7 bases identical to TRBD1. The V gene end was trimmed by 8 bases and the J gene end by 0 bases; junction bases not matched to a gene: 9. The CDR3 length is 15 residues. The germline CDR1 and CDR2 sequences are MDHEN and SYDVKM. CDR3 sequence: CASAGGRATNYGYTF. The CDR3 DNA follows: TGTGCCAGCGCAGGGGGTAGGGCAACTAACTATGGCTACACCTTC.

The chain recombines TRBV6-1 with TRBJ2-2; 8 bases align to TRBD1. The CDR3 has 13 amino acids. Germline V gene sequence: CDR1 MNHNS, CDR2 SASEGT. Trimming removed 7 bases from V and 8 bases from J; junction bases left unmatched: 6. This CDR3 is CASTDRGYGELFF. DNA for the CDR3: TGTGCCAGCACCGACAGGGGATATGGGGAGCTGTTTTTT.

This clonotype was observed a few times. This sequence joins TRBV30 and TRBJ2-5; possibly TRBD1 or TRBD2 for D (5 bases each). Trimming took 4 bases from V and 0 from J, leaving 12 bases between them. Germline V gene sequence: CDR1 GTSNPN, CDR2 SVGIG (reference sequence). This CDR3 is built from 14 residues. Written as DNA, the CDR3 is TGTGCCTGGAACACGGGACGATACCAAGAGACCCAGTACTTC. It is translated as CAWNTGRYQETQYF.

This clonotype was detected ten times or more. The chain couples TRBV11-2 to TRBJ2-7, with TRBD2 matching 12 bases. Looked up from germline, CDR1 is SGHAT and CDR2 is FQNNGV. The J segment lost 0 bases and the V segment lost 1 base, leaving 4 bases of the junction unmatched. CDR3 size: 17 residues. The CDR3 loop reads CASSLGTSGTSSYEQYF. The CDR3 bases are TGTGCCAGCAGCTTAGGGACTAGCGGGACAAGCTCCTACGAGCAGTACTTC.

This clonotype has a handful of counts. This sequence joins TRBV29-1 and TRBJ2-7; either TRBD1 or TRBD2 may supply D (5 bases each). Trimming removed 4 bases from V and 2 bases from J, with 15 bases in between. CDR1 is SQVTM and CDR2 is ANQGSEA in the germline V gene. This CDR3 contains 14 residues. The CDR3 sequence is CSVVFGGATYEQYF. Written as DNA, the CDR3 is TGCAGCGTTGTATTTGGGGGTGCAACCTACGAGCAGTACTTC.

This chain links TRBV6-2 or TRBV6-3 with TRBJ1-5; no firm D call. Germline CDR1 reads MNHEY; CDR2 reads SVGEGT. V shed 2 bases and J shed 4 bases, with 12 bases lying between them. The CDR3 runs to 15 residues. The CDR3 sequence is CASSYRAINNQPQHF. CDR3 sequence (DNA): TGTGCCAGCAGTTACCGCGCTATCAATAATCAGCCCCAGCATTTT.

This clonotype was seen once. The chain carries TRBV20-1 and TRBJ1-1; no clear D. This CDR3 has 15 amino acids. Trimming took off 2 bases at V and 2 bases at J, with 15 bases between the two ends. Germline assignment: CDR1 DFQATT and CDR2 SNEGSKA (reference sequence). CDR3 nucleotides: TGCAGTGCTAGACGAGGTGGTCAGATTAACACTGAAGCTTTCTTT. Protein product: CSARRGGQINTEAFF.

This clonotype showed up many times. This sequence joins TRBV6-1 and TRBJ2-4; unclear D gene. The CDR3 totals 14 residues. Deletions cut 5 bases from V and 6 bases from J, with 14 bases between. Germline V gives CDR1 MNHNS, CDR2 SASEGT. The CDR3 DNA sequence: TGTGCCAGCAGTCCACGTCAAGTGGGAAACATTCAGTACTTC. It is translated as CASSPRQVGNIQYF.

This clonotype has only one observation. The V and J genes are TRBV4-1 and TRBJ1-2; no firm D call. Between the trimmed V and J ends, which lost 0 bases and 5 bases, there was a span of 10 bases. The CDR3 totals 14 residues. CDR1 and CDR2 (germline): MGHRA, YSYEKL. CDR3: CASSQEAAWYGYTF. CDR3 sequence (DNA): TGCGCCAGCAGCCAAGAGGCAGCTTGGTATGGCTACACCTTC.

This rearrangement joins TRBV7-9 to TRBJ1-1, with D hard to call. This CDR3 has 15 residues. In germline, CDR1 is SEHNR, CDR2 FQNEAQ (reference sequence). V lost 7 bases to trimming and J lost 3 bases, with 18 bases between them. DNA of the CDR3: TGTGCCAGCACCCTGTGGACTCCTGGGGACACTGAAGCTTTCTTT. Amino acid sequence: CASTLWTPGDTEAFF.

This clonotype was seen many times. This chain connects TRBV20-1 to TRBJ1-2, with D unclear. V shed 0 bases and J shed 7 bases, with 12 bases lying between them. The CDR3 consists of 13 residues. Germline V gives CDR1 DFQATT, CDR2 SNEGSKA (reference sequence). In nucleotides, the CDR3 is TGCAGTGCTAGAGATCAATTTGGCCTTGGCTACACCTTC. Its translation is CSARDQFGLGYTF.

V and J are TRBV18 and TRBJ1-6; weak D call: TRBD1 (6 bases). Germline values: CDR1 KGHSH, CDR2 LQKENI. CDR3 length equals 11 residues. The CDR3 sequence: CATRGNSPLHF. The CDR3 nucleotides are TGTGCTACCAGGGGAAATTCACCCCTCCACTTT.

This clonotype showed up just a few times. The chain links TRBV5-4 to TRBJ1-2, with TRBD1 identical over 10 bases. Trimming took 3 bases from V and 5 from J; bases not matched to a gene: 7. The CDR3 spans 15 residues. Germline-derived CDR1 and CDR2 are SGHNT and YYREEE (reference sequence). The CDR3 loop is CASSSGTGDLYGYTF. CDR3 in DNA: TGTGCCAGCAGCTCCGGGACAGGGGATTTATATGGCTACACCTTC.

The sample holds many counts of this clonotype. CDR3: CASKPGHRQETQYF. As DNA, the CDR3 is TGTGCCAGCAAGCCGGGACACCGCCAAGAGACCCAGTACTTC. The chain uses TRBV6-1 and TRBJ2-5; weak D call: TRBD1 (6 bases). CDR3 size: 14 residues. Germline assignment: CDR1 MNHNS and CDR2 SASEGT. V lost 7 bases and J lost 1, with 13 bases in between.

This clonotype has a count of ten or more. This chain connects TRBV2 to TRBJ2-7; 9 nucleotides line up with TRBD1. The J segment lost 5 bases and the V segment lost 8 bases, leaving 13 bases of the junction unmatched. This CDR3 is built from 15 residues. The germline V gene has CDR1 SNHLY and CDR2 FYNNEI. As DNA, the CDR3 is TGTGCCAGCTCACTTAGTAGACAGGGGGTTCACGAGCAGTACTTC. Translating gives CASSLSRQGVHEQYF.

This chain connects TRBV29-1 to TRBJ1-4; TRBD1 matches 7 bases. With 3 bases clipped from V and 6 bases from J, the junction kept 4 bases outside the gene matches. CDR3 length equals 13 residues. The germline CDR1 and CDR2 sequences are SQVTM and ANQGSEA. The CDR3 coding sequence is TGCAGCGTTGAGGCAGGACAGGATGAAAAACTGTTTTTT. Translated: CSVEAGQDEKLFF.

A word on this clonotype: It may be a read error: a sequence one base away is much more abundant. The chain joins TRBV6-1 to TRBJ1-1; a weak D match, TRBD1 (6 bases). Looked up from germline, CDR1 is MNHNS and CDR2 is SASEGT. Trimming cost V 3 bases and J 4 bases, with 15 bases left between them. This CDR3 has 15 residues. The DNA for the CDR3 is TGTGCCAGCAGTGATTTTGGGGGCTTCATCACTGAAGCTTTCTTT. Its protein is CASSDFGGFITEAFF.

The V and J genes are TRBV5-1 and TRBJ1-2; TRBD1 is a possible D gene (5 bases). CDR3 length equals 16 residues. Germline V gene lookup returns CDR1 SGHRS and CDR2 YFSETQ. Trimming removed 3 bases at V and 0 bases at J, with 15 bases between. The CDR3 loop is CASSWGDGPSNYGYTF. CDR3 DNA sequence: TGCGCCAGCAGCTGGGGGGACGGCCCATCTAACTATGGCTACACCTTC.

In its sample, this clonotype was seen a few times. This rearrangement joins TRBV20-1 to TRBJ2-1; no definite D call. The V and J ends lost 1 base and 2 bases respectively, with 9 bases between them. Germline-derived CDR1 and CDR2 are DFQATT and SNEGSKA (reference sequence). The CDR3 spans 14 residues. Here the CDR3 reads CSARVGIAYNEQFF. Here the CDR3 DNA reads TGCAGTGCTAGAGTGGGAATAGCCTACAATGAGCAGTTCTTC.

This clonotype was picked up a small number of times. The CDR3 protein is CSGRGQGASEQYF. In nucleotides, the CDR3 is TGCAGCGGGCGGGGACAGGGGGCCAGTGAGCAGTACTTC. This chain connects TRBV29-1 to TRBJ2-7; 12 bases match TRBD1. Trimming took 7 bases from V and 7 from J; bases not matched to a gene: 8. Germline lookup yields CDR1 SQVTM and CDR2 ANQGSEA. This CDR3 is 13 amino acids long.

This clonotype was observed at least ten times. The genes are TRBV11-2 and TRBJ2-7; D is perhaps TRBD2 (5 bases). Germline-derived CDR1 and CDR2 are SGHAT and FQNNGV. Trimming stripped 5 bases from V and 7 bases from J, with 12 bases between. The CDR3 loop spans 12 amino acids. CDR3 protein: CASSRSEGEQYF. CDR3 sequence (DNA): TGTGCCAGCAGCCGGAGTGAGGGAGAGCAGTACTTC.

This clonotype was seen at least ten times. V is TRBV29-1 and J is TRBJ2-7, with 7 bases identical to TRBD1. V lost 2 bases, J lost 4 bases, and 8 bases stayed unmatched. Germline V gene lookup returns CDR1 SQVTM and CDR2 ANQGSEA. CDR3 length: 14 residues. The CDR3 bases are TGCAGCGTTGAACTTTCCGGGACAGATTACGAGCAGTACTTC. Residues: CSVELSGTDYEQYF.

The chain employs TRBV28 and TRBJ2-5, with unresolved D. Trimming cost V 5 bases and J 0 bases, with 7 bases left between them. This CDR3 spans 13 amino acids. Germline CDR1 reads MDHEN; CDR2 reads SYDVKM. CDR3 sequence: CASSRRNQETQYF. Written as DNA, the CDR3 is TGTGCCAGCAGTCGACGGAACCAAGAGACCCAGTACTTC.

This clonotype was seen only once. V gene TRBV7-9 combines with J gene TRBJ2-5; no clear D gene. Germline values: CDR1 SEHNR, CDR2 FQNEAQ (reference sequence). The CDR3 extends over 13 amino acids. V was cut by 5 bases and J by 3 bases, with 10 bases left in between. The DNA of the CDR3 is TGTGCCAGCAGCCGGCCTGGGGAAGAGACCCAGTACTTC. Protein sequence: CASSRPGEETQYF.

This clonotype was seen repeatedly, ten times or more. This chain connects TRBV27 to TRBJ1-2, with D possibly being TRBD1 (5 bases). The CDR3 is 13 amino acids. V was pared by 7 bases and J by 7 bases, with 16 bases between. The germline V gene has CDR1 MNHEY and CDR2 SMNVEV (reference sequence). CDR3 sequence: CASKPGIRSGYTF. CDR3 bases: TGTGCCAGCAAACCAGGGATTCGTAGTGGCTACACCTTC.